Shown below are 25 T cell receptor beta chains from a single sample sequenced in a study of T cells in Graves' hyperthyroidism and ophthalmopathy. Amplified regions were TCR beta CDR3 sequences from RNA transcripts. HTBI primers were used for first-round RT-PCR of the TCR CDR3. TCRdb ran MiXCR on the multiplex PCR reads and lists one entry per CDR3 protein. Of 600,000 or so distinct CDR3 sequences in the sample, about 14% were seen once. The sequencing sample was made of blood. The receptor source for this set is a woman aged 18-29 years with Graves' ophthalmopathy.

In this sample, this clonotype turned up many times. The gene calls are TRBV2 and TRBJ1-4; no firm D call. The CDR3 is 13 amino acids. Germline V gene sequence: CDR1 SNHLY, CDR2 FYNNEI. Trimming took 7 bases from V and 1 from J, leaving 7 bases between them. CDR3: CASTTETNEKLFF. The DNA for the CDR3 is TGTGCCAGCACAACTGAAACTAATGAAAAACTGTTTTTT.

The table lists this clonotype with many counts. The CDR3 reads CASSLVGQGANEQYF. Here the CDR3 DNA reads TGTGCCAGCAGTTTGGTCGGACAGGGGGCGAACGAGCAGTACTTC. The chain combines TRBV28 with TRBJ2-7; 11 bases are shared with TRBD1. The germline V gene has CDR1 MDHEN and CDR2 SYDVKM. The junction had 6 bases not matched to a gene; V was cut back by 3 bases and J by 5 bases. The CDR3 has 15 residues.

In this sample, this clonotype turned up many times. The J gene is TRBJ2-6, the V gene TRBV29-1; no clear D gene. The germline V and J ends were trimmed by 1 base and 0 bases, with 4 bases remaining between them. CDR1 SQVTM and CDR2 ANQGSEA come from the germline V gene. The CDR3 runs to 14 residues. CDR3 in amino acids: CSVEGDSGANVLTF. CDR3 sequence (DNA): TGCAGCGTTGAAGGGGACTCTGGGGCCAACGTCCTGACTTTC.

This sequence joins TRBV10-3 and TRBJ2-1, with 7 positions matching TRBD1. The CDR3 runs to 13 residues. The ends lost 10 bases at V and 6 bases at J; junction bases unmatched: 9. Germline CDR1 reads ENHRY; CDR2 reads SYGVKD. Here the CDR3 reads CATTDRDGNEQFF. The CDR3, as DNA: TGTGCCACCACCGACAGGGATGGCAATGAGCAGTTCTTC.

This clonotype showed up many times. V is TRBV5-5 and J is TRBJ2-7, with D tentatively TRBD2 (6 bases). V lost 1 base, J lost 4 bases, and 9 bases lay in between. The CDR3 covers 13 residues. Germline lookup yields CDR1 SGHKS and CDR2 YYEKEE (reference sequence). The CDR3 reads CASSLRLEYEQYF. In DNA form, the CDR3 reads TGTGCCAGCAGCTTGAGACTAGAGTACGAGCAGTACTTC.

In this sample, this clonotype turned up many times. This chain joins TRBV7-2 and TRBJ1-1; TRBD1 might be the D (5 bases). The ends were cut back, 1 base at V and 1 base at J, with 10 bases in the middle. The CDR3 runs 15 residues. The germline CDR1 and CDR2 sequences are SGHTA and FQGNSA. The CDR3 region has the DNA TGTGCCAGCAGCTTAGATCCAGGGAAGAACACTGAAGCTTTCTTT. Translation gives CASSLDPGKNTEAFF.

This clonotype was recorded many times. This sequence joins TRBV6-1 and TRBJ1-5; TRBD1 agrees at 10 bases. This CDR3 comprises 15 residues. The V and J ends lost 5 bases and 6 bases, in that order; junction bases with no gene match: 7. Germline V gene data show CDR1 as MNHNS and CDR2 as SASEGT. The CDR3 sequence: CASSRQGASGQPQHF. DNA for the CDR3: TGTGCCAGCAGTAGACAGGGGGCGTCAGGTCAGCCCCAGCATTTT.

This clonotype was seen ten or more times. V and J are TRBV20-1 and TRBJ2-7; 12 bases align to TRBD1. Germline V gives CDR1 DFQATT, CDR2 SNEGSKA (reference sequence). Trimming removed 3 bases from V and 4 bases from J; junction bases left unmatched: 1. CDR3 length: 13 amino acids. Here the CDR3 reads CSARGQGAYEQYF. In nucleotides, the CDR3 is TGCAGTGCTAGGGGACAGGGGGCGTACGAGCAGTACTTC.

This clonotype was seen more than once but under ten times. A much larger clone sits a single nucleotide away, making a read error possible. The chain couples TRBV5-1 to TRBJ2-1; possibly TRBD2 for D (5 bases). The germline CDR1 and CDR2 sequences are SGHRS and YFSETQ. The CDR3 has 16 residues. The CDR3 coding sequence is TGCGCCAGCAGCTTTTCGGTCTCTAGCTCCTACAATGGGCAGTTCTTC. It encodes CASSFSVSSSYNGQFF.

This clonotype was observed many times. This sequence joins TRBV6-1 and TRBJ2-7; D gene uncertain. The germline V and J ends were trimmed by 3 bases and 6 bases, with 9 bases remaining between them. This CDR3 comprises 12 residues. Germline V gene lookup returns CDR1 MNHNS and CDR2 SASEGT. CDR3 bases: TGTGCCAGCAGTGACCCAGGAACCGAGCAGTACTTC. Its translation: CASSDPGTEQYF.

This clonotype was picked up many times. V gene TRBV6-1 combines with J gene TRBJ1-2; no reliable D call. CDR1 is MNHNS, CDR2 SASEGT, per germline. The CDR3 is 14 amino acids. Trimming pared 5 bases from V and 8 bases from J, leaving 18 bases between. CDR3: CASSSDLLLRGYTF. For the CDR3, the DNA is TGTGCCAGCAGTTCGGACCTTCTCCTGCGGGGCTACACCTTC.

The sample holds a few counts of this clonotype. This chain uses TRBV20-1 with TRBJ1-5, with TRBD1 matching over 8 bases. The junction had 15 bases not matched to a gene; V was cut back by 6 bases and J by 5 bases. CDR3 length equals 16 residues. Germline V gene data show CDR1 as DFQATT and CDR2 as SNEGSKA (reference sequence). The CDR3 is CSAQGGVRGQDQPQHF. The CDR3 nucleotides are TGCAGTGCCCAGGGTGGAGTCAGGGGGCAAGATCAGCCCCAGCATTTT.

Worth noting for this clonotype: A clone one base away is much larger, so this may be a read error. The chain recombines TRBV6-1 with TRBJ1-1; D ambiguous. This CDR3 spans 14 amino acids. From germline, CDR1 is MNHNS and CDR2 SASEGT. Trimming left V 7 bases short and J 3 bases short, with 15 bases between. This chain's CDR3 is CASKGQALDTEAFF. The CDR3 DNA is TGTGCCAGCAAGGGCCAAGCGCTTGACACTGAAGCTTTCTTT.

This clonotype has ten or more counts. The chain uses TRBV28 and TRBJ2-5; D tentatively fits TRBD1 or TRBD2 (5 bases each). Germline loops: CDR1 MDHEN, CDR2 SYDVKM. The CDR3 is 16 amino acids. Trimming took 3 bases from V and 5 from J, leaving 19 bases between them. The CDR3 coding sequence is TGTGCCAGCAGTTTTGGGTGGGGGATCCGAGGGGAGACCCAGTACTTC. It translates to CASSFGWGIRGETQYF.

This clonotype has at least ten counts. The V call is TRBV27, the J call TRBJ2-7, with D uncertain. There are 11 residues in the CDR3. V lost 7 bases and J 5 bases, leaving 9 bases between the germline ends. Germline V lookup: CDR1 MNHEY, CDR2 SMNVEV (reference sequence). The CDR3 loop reads CASNLGHEQYF. For the CDR3, the DNA is TGTGCCAGCAATCTCGGCCACGAGCAGTACTTC.

The chain recombines TRBV30 with TRBJ2-1; D ambiguous. Germline values: CDR1 GTSNPN, CDR2 SVGIG (reference sequence). The V and J ends lost 0 bases and 5 bases respectively, with 11 bases between them. This CDR3 region has 14 residues. This chain's CDR3 is CAWSVQSTNNEQFF. Here the CDR3 DNA reads TGTGCCTGGAGTGTACAGTCCACTAACAATGAGCAGTTCTTC. Supplemented by reference TRBV30 and TRBJ2-1, the full variable domain reads SQTIHQWPATLVQPVGSPLSLECTVEGTSNPNLYWYRQAAGRGLQLLFYSVGIGQISSEVPQNLSASRPQDRQFILSSKKLLLSDSGFYLCAWSVQSTNNEQFFGPGTRLTVL.

This clonotype was picked up many times. The chain links TRBV28 to TRBJ2-7, with D hard to call. Per the germline V gene, CDR1 is MDHEN and CDR2 is SYDVKM. The V end was cut by 0 bases, the J end by 1 base, with 16 bases between. The length of the CDR3 is 17 residues. The CDR3 nucleotides are TGTGCCAGCAGTTTATGGTGGAAGGACGGTGAATCCTACGAGCAGTACTTC. Translation: CASSLWWKDGESYEQYF. The variable domain in full, with the rest retrieved from reference TRBV28 and TRBJ2-7, is DVKVTQSSRYLVKRTGEKVFLECVQDMDHENMFWYRQDPGLGLRLIYFSYDVKMKEKGDIPEGYSVSREKKERFSLILESASTNQTSMYLCASSLWWKDGESYEQYFGPGTRLTVT.

V gene TRBV20-1 combines with J gene TRBJ2-3; tentative D call: TRBD1 (5 bases). The CDR3 length is 12 residues. Germline-derived CDR1 and CDR2 are DFQATT and SNEGSKA (reference sequence). V lost 3 bases, J lost 5 bases, and 9 bases lay in between. The CDR3 bases are TGCAGTGCTAGGGGGCGAATAGATACGCAGTATTTT. This gives the protein CSARGRIDTQYF.

There are a few counts of this clonotype. The CDR3: CATSRALRPEETQYF. For the CDR3, the DNA is TGTGCCACCAGCAGGGCTTTGCGCCCCGAAGAGACCCAGTACTTC. The rearrangement joins TRBV15 to TRBJ2-5; no clear D. Germline CDR1 LNHNV, CDR2 YYDKDF (reference sequence). Between the trimmed V and J ends, which lost 3 bases and 3 bases, there was a span of 14 bases. The CDR3 length is 15 residues.

There are many counts of this clonotype. This rearrangement joins TRBV9 to TRBJ1-1; tentative D call: TRBD1 (6 bases). Trimming shortened V by 3 bases and J by 8 bases, and 20 bases separated the two germline ends. In germline, CDR1 is SGDLS, CDR2 YYNGEE. The CDR3 is made up of 15 amino acids. Here the CDR3 DNA reads TGTGCCAGCAGCGCCCAGACAGGTCCCTCTGGGGAAGCTTTCTTT. Translation gives CASSAQTGPSGEAFF. Together with reference TRBV9 and TRBJ1-1, the CDR3 gives the full variable domain: DSGVTQTPKHLITATGQRVTLRCSPRSGDLSVYWYQQSLDQGLQFLIQYYNGEERAKGNILERFSAQQFPDLHSELNLSSLELGDSALYFCASSAQTGPSGEAFFGQGTRLTVV.

This clonotype was counted ten times or more. This chain connects TRBV7-3 to TRBJ1-2; D is unclear. Trimming stripped 1 base from V and 9 bases from J, with 12 bases between. Germline values: CDR1 SGHTA, CDR2 FQGTGA. The CDR3 runs 13 residues. CDR3 amino acids: CASSLIGRDSYTF. CDR3 sequence (DNA): TGTGCCAGCAGCTTAATAGGAAGAGACAGCTACACCTTC.

This clonotype was detected many times. This chain connects TRBV28 to TRBJ2-1, with TRBD2 matching over 15 bases. CDR3 length equals 16 residues. Germline assignment: CDR1 MDHEN and CDR2 SYDVKM. The V and J ends lost 2 bases and 8 bases, in that order; junction bases with no gene match: 4. This CDR3 reads CASSLGLAGGGDEQFF. The CDR3 bases are TGTGCCAGCAGTTTAGGACTAGCGGGAGGGGGCGATGAGCAGTTCTTC.

At least ten counts were recorded for this clonotype. The genes are TRBV11-2 and TRBJ1-1; 8 bases line up with TRBD1. The CDR3 has 16 residues. The V gene end was trimmed by 0 bases and the J gene end by 5 bases; junction bases not matched to a gene: 8. Germline V gene lookup returns CDR1 SGHAT and CDR2 FQNNGV. CDR3 protein: CASSLDQGARGTEAFF. DNA for the CDR3: TGTGCCAGCAGCTTAGATCAGGGGGCGCGAGGGACTGAAGCTTTCTTT.

V and J are TRBV20-1 and TRBJ2-7; 14 nucleotides agree with TRBD2. The CDR3 sequence is 14 residues long. Germline CDR1 and CDR2: DFQATT and SNEGSKA (reference sequence). Losses at the gene ends were 3 bases for V and 5 bases for J; bases not matched to a gene: 3. This chain's CDR3 is CSARGLAGVHEQYF. The CDR3 region has the DNA TGCAGTGCTAGGGGACTAGCGGGAGTCCACGAGCAGTACTTC.

Many counts were recorded for this clonotype. The gene calls are TRBV28 and TRBJ2-7, with D perhaps TRBD2 (6 bases). V lost 6 bases, J lost 3 bases, and 15 bases lay in between. The CDR3 length is 14 residues. Germline V CDR1 and CDR2: MDHEN, SYDVKM. CDR3 residues: CASRDGGRNYEQYF. In nucleotides, the CDR3 is TGTGCCAGCAGGGATGGGGGGAGGAACTACGAGCAGTACTTC.